This T cell receptor beta chain appears in the sequencing data of a study of blood T cell repertoires in COVID-19. Study information: Samples came from the United States, Italy and Spain, spanning acute and convalescent COVID-19. From T cells, B-cell-depleted T cells, or PBMCs came the material, which was cDNA or gDNA.

TCRdb keeps only in-frame clones here, not all; method: immunoSEQ multiplex PCR. The data hold about 270,000 clones, with around nine tenths observed a single time. This clone has more than one count but fewer than ten. Between the trimmed V and J ends, which lost 5 bases and 1 base, there was a span of 7 bases. Germline CDR1 and CDR2: MGHRA and YSYEKL. The CDR3 runs 13 residues. The clonotype was recovered from a man in his forties or fifties who had recovered from COVID-19. Sequencing used peripheral blood. The chain uses TRBV4-1 and TRBJ2-3; the D is unclear. CDR3 sequence reads: CASSASGTDTQYF. CDR3 in DNA: TGCGCCAGCAGCGCCAGCGGCACAGATACGCAGTATTTT.